This T cell receptor beta chain was identified during a study of cytomegalovirus exposure and HLA in healthy donors. Broader study findings: Earlier findings revealed that most TCR beta V segments proved productive either about 87% or about 30% of the time. Rarity held for most TCR sequences, but there were some public TCRs that occurred in many donors. Associated with cytomegalovirus, according to the listing, were around 160 TCR beta chains.

CDR1 SNHLY and CDR2 FYNNEI come from the germline V gene. The V gene end was trimmed by 6 bases and the J gene end by 0 bases; junction bases not matched to a gene: 3. CDR3 length: 14 residues. This clone was recorded a few times. Its antigen is still unknown. Primers included in the PCR were 60 Vbeta and 13 Jbeta primers. This table comes from immunoSEQ multiplex PCR, and its TCRdb copy is limited to in-frame clones, with some not included. Found here are roughly 150,000 clones, about 82% of them singletons; the top ten hold less than 3%. Specimen: PBMCs. The gene calls are TRBV2 and TRBJ2-7, with 9 bases identical to TRBD1. The TCR originated in a male donor in good health and CMV-seronegative. The CDR3 DNA follows: TGTGCCAGCAGGGGACAGGGTCACTCCTACGAGCAGTACTTC. This sequence encodes CASRGQGHSYEQYF.